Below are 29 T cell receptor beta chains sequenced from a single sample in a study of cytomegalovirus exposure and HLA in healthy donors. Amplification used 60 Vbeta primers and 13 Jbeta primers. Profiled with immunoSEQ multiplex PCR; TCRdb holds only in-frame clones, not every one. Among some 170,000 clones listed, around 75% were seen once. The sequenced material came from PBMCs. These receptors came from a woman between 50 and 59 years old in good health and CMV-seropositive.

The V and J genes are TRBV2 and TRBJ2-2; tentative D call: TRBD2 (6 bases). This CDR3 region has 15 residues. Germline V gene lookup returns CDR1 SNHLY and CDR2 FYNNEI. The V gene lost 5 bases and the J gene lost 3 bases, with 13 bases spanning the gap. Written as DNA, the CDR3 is TGTGCCAGCAGTCCTGCAGGACTACACACCGGGGAGCTGTTTTTT. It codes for CASSPAGLHTGELFF.

The CDR3 bases are TGCGCCAGCAGCTTGGACCCACAGGGGGCGGTTATAGGAACTGAAGCTTTCTTT. This gives the protein CASSLDPQGAVIGTEAFF. V is TRBV5-1 and J is TRBJ1-1, with 9 bases aligning to TRBD1. The CDR3 contains 18 residues. The J segment lost 5 bases and the V segment lost 0 bases, leaving 14 bases of the junction unmatched. In germline, CDR1 is SGHRS, CDR2 YFSETQ.

The CDR3 sequence: CATSRVGGGYNEQFF. For the CDR3, the DNA is TGTGCCACCAGCAGAGTGGGCGGGGGTTACAATGAGCAGTTCTTC. The rearrangement links TRBV15 to TRBJ2-1; 7 bases match TRBD2. Germline-derived CDR1 and CDR2 are LNHNV and YYDKDF (reference sequence). The CDR3 is 15 residues long. J was trimmed by 4 bases and V by 1 base; bases with no gene match: 4.

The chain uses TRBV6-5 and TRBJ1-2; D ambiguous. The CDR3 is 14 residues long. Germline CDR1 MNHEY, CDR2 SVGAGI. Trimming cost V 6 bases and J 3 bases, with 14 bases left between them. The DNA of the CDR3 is TGTGCCAGCAGGGTACGAGGTCGCGACTATGGCTACACCTTC. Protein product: CASRVRGRDYGYTF.

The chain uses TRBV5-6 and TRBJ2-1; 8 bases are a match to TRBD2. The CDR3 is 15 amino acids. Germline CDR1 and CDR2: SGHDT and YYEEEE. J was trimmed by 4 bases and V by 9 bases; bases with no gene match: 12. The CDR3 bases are TGTGCCACCAACCTCGGGGGGGGCTCTTACAATGAGCAGTTCTTC. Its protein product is CATNLGGGSYNEQFF. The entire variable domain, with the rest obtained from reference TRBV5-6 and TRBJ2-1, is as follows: DAGVTQSPTHLIKTRGQQVTLRCSPKSGHDTVSWYQQALGQGPQFIFQYYEEEERQRGNFPDRFSGHQFPNYSSELNVNALLLGDSALYLCATNLGGGSYNEQFFGPGTRLTVL.

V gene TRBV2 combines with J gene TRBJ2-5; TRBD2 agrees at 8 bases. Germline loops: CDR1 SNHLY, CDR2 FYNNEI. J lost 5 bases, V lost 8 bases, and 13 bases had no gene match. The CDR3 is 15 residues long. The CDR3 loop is CASRPARGGHETQYF. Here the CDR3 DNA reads TGTGCCAGCCGGCCCGCTCGGGGGGGCCACGAGACCCAGTACTTC.

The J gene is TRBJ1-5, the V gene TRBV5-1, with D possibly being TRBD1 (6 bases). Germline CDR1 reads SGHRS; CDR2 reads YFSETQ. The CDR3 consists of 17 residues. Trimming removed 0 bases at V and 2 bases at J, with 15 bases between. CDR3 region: CASSLGPAGAGNQPQHF. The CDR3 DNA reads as TGCGCCAGCAGCTTGGGACCCGCAGGGGCGGGCAATCAGCCCCAGCATTTT.

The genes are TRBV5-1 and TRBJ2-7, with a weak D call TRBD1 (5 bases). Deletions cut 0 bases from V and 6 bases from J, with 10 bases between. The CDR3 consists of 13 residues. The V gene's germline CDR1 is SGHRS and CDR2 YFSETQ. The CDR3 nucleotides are TGCGCCAGCAGCTTGGGCACAGGCGGCGAGCAGTACTTC. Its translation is CASSLGTGGEQYF. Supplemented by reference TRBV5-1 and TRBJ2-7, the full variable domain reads KAGVTQTPRYLIKTRGQQVTLSCSPISGHRSVSWYQQTPGQGLQFLFEYFSETQRNKGNFPGRFSGRQFSNSRSEMNVSTLELGDSALYLCASSLGTGGEQYFGPGTRLTVT.

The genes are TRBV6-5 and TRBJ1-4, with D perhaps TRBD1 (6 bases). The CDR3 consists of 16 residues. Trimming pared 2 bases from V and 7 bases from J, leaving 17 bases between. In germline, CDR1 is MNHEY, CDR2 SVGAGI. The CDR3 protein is CASSYVRGGAVEKLFF. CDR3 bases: TGTGCCAGCAGTTACGTCCGGGGGGGGGCAGTTGAAAAACTGTTTTTT.

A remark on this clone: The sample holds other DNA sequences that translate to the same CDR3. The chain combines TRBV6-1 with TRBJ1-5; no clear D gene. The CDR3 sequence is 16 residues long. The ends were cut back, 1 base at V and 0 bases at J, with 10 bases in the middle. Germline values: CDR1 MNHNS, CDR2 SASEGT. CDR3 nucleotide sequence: TGTGCCAGCAGTGAAGGAACGGTCTATAGCAATCAGCCCCAGCATTTT. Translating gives CASSEGTVYSNQPQHF.

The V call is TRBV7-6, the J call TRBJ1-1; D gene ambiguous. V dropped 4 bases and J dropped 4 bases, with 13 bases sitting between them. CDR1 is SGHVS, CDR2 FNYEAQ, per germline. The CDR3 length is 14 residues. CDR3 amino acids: CASSSSRSVTEAFF. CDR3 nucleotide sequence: TGTGCCAGCAGCTCGAGCAGGTCGGTCACTGAAGCTTTCTTT.

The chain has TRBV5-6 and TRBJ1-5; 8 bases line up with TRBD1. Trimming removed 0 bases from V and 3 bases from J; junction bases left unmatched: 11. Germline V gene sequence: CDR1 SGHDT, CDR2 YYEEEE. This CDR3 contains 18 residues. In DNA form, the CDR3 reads TGTGCCAGCAGCTTGGCGGCGCAGGGGGCCTATTCCAATCAGCCCCAGCATTTT. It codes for CASSLAAQGAYSNQPQHF.

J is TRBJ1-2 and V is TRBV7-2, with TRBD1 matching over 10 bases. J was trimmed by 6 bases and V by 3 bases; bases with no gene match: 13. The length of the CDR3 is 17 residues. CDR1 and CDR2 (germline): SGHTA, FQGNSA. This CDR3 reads CASSFTQRQGAIDGYTF. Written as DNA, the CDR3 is TGTGCCAGCAGCTTCACCCAAAGACAGGGGGCCATCGATGGCTACACCTTC.

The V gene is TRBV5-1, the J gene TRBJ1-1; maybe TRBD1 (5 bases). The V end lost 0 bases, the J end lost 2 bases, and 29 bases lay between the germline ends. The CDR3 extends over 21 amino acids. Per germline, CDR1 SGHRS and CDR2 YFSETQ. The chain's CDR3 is CASSLGVWPGRPSEPNTEAFF. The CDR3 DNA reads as TGCGCCAGCAGCTTGGGAGTATGGCCAGGGAGGCCATCTGAACCAAACACTGAAGCTTTCTTT.

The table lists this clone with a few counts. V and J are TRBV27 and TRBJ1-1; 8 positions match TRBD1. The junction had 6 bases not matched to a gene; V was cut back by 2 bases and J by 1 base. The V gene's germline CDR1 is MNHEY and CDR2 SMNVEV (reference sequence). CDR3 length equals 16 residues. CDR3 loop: CASSLDRGLGNTEAFF. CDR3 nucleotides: TGTGCCAGCAGTTTAGACAGGGGCTTGGGGAACACTGAAGCTTTCTTT.

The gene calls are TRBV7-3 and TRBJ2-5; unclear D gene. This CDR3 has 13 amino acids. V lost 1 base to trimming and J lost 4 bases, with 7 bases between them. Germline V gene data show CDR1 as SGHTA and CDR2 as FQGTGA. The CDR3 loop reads CASSLMGRETQYF. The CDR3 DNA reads TGTGCCAGCAGCTTAATGGGCAGAGAGACCCAGTACTTC.

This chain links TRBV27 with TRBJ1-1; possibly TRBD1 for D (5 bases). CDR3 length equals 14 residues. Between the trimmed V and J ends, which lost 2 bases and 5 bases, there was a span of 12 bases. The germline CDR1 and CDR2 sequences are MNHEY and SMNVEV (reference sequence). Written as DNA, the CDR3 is TGTGCCAGCAGTTTACTAGGGGCCAGGACTGAAGCTTTCTTT. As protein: CASSLLGARTEAFF.

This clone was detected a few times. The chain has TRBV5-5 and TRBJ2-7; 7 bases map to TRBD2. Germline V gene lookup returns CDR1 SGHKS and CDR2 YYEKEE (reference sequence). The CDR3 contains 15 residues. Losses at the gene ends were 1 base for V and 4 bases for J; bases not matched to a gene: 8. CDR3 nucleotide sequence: TGTGCCAGCAGCTTGTTTACGGGGGGAACTTACGAGCAGTACTTC. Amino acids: CASSLFTGGTYEQYF.

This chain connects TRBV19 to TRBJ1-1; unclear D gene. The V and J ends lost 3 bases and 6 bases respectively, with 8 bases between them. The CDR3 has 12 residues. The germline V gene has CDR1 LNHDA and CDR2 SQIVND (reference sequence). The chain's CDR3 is CASSMLGPEAFF. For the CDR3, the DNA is TGTGCCAGTAGTATGTTGGGCCCTGAAGCTTTCTTT.

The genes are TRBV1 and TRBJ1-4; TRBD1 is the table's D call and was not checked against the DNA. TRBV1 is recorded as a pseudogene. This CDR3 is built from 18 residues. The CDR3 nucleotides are TGCACCAGCAGCCCATGGCGGACAGAGACCTCAACTAATGAAAAACTGTTTTTT. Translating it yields CTSSPWRTETSTNEKLFF.

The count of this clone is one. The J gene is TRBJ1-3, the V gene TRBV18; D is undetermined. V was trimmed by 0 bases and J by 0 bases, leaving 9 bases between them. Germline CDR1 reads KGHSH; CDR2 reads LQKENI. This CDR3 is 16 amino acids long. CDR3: CASSPPYEISGNTIYF. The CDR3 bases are TGTGCCAGCTCACCACCCTATGAAATCTCTGGAAACACCATATATTTT.

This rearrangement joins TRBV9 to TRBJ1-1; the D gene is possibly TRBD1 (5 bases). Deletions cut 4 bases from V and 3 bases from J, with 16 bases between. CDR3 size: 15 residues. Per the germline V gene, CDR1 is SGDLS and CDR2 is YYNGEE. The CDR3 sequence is CASSPRPEGDTEAFF. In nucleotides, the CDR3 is TGTGCCAGCAGCCCCCGACCCGAAGGGGACACTGAAGCTTTCTTT.

The CDR3 region is CASSFSVNTEAFF. The CDR3 region has the DNA TGTGCCAGCAGCTTTAGTGTTAACACTGAAGCTTTCTTT. The chain recombines TRBV9 with TRBJ1-1; D gene ambiguous. The CDR3 spans 13 residues. CDR1 is SGDLS and CDR2 is YYNGEE in the germline V gene. Trimming removed 4 bases from V and 2 bases from J, with 9 bases in between.

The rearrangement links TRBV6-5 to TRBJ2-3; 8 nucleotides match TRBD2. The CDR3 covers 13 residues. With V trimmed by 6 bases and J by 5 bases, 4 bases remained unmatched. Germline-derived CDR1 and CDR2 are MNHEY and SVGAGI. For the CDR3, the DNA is TGTGCCAGCAGAAGACTAGCGTTAGATACGCAGTATTTT. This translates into CASRRLALDTQYF.

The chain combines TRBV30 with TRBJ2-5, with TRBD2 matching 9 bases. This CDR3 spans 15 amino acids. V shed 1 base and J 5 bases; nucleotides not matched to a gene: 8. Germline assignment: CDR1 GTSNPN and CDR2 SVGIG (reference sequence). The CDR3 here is CAWSAQTSGGETQYF. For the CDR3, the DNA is TGTGCCTGGAGTGCCCAGACTAGCGGTGGGGAGACCCAGTACTTC.

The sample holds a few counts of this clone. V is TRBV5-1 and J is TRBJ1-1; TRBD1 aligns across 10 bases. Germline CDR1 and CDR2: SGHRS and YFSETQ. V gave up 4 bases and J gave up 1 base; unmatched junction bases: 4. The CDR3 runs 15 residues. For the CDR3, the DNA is TGCGCCAGCAGCGGGAGGACAGGGGGGAACACTGAAGCTTTCTTT. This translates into CASSGRTGGNTEAFF. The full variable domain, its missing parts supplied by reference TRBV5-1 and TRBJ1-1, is KAGVTQTPRYLIKTRGQQVTLSCSPISGHRSVSWYQQTPGQGLQFLFEYFSETQRNKGNFPGRFSGRQFSNSRSEMNVSTLELGDSALYLCASSGRTGGNTEAFFGQGTRLTVV.

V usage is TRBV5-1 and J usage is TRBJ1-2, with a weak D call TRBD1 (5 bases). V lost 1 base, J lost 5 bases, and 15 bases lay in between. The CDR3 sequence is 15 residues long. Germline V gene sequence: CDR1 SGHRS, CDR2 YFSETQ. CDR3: CASSLLGGKTYGYTF. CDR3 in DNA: TGCGCCAGCAGCTTGCTTGGGGGGAAGACATATGGCTACACCTTC.

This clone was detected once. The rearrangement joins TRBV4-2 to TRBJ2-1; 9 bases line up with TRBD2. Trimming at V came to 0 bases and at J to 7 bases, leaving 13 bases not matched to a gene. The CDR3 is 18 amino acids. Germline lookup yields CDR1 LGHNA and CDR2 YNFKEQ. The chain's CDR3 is CASSQEFASGVRENEQFF. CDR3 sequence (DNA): TGTGCCAGCAGCCAAGAATTCGCTAGCGGGGTGCGGGAGAATGAGCAGTTCTTC.

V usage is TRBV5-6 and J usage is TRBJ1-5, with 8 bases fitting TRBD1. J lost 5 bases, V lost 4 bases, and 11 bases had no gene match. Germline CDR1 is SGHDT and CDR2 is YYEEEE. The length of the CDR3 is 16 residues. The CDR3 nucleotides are TGTGCCAGCAGCAGATACGGACAGGGCGGCGATCAGCCCCAGCATTTT. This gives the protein CASSRYGQGGDQPQHF. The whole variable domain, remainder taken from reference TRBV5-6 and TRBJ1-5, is DAGVTQSPTHLIKTRGQQVTLRCSPKSGHDTVSWYQQALGQGPQFIFQYYEEEERQRGNFPDRFSGHQFPNYSSELNVNALLLGDSALYLCASSRYGQGGDQPQHFGDGTRLSIL.